This note documents a single T cell receptor beta chain sequence. The data stem from a study of blood T cell repertoires in COVID-19. Study summary: Some COVID-19 samples were acute and others convalescent; all came from the United States, Italy and Spain. PBMCs, B-cell-depleted T cells, or T cells were the source of the cDNA or gDNA that made up the material.

Under the authors' procedure: Amplification of reference gene primers provided the estimated nucleated cell counts. The table came from immunoSEQ multiplex PCR; TCRdb's copy has only in-frame clones and leaves some out. The DNA gave D and trimming, while V, J and clone size come from that table. The sample has 250,000 to 350,000 clones, 80% to 90% seen once. The sequence came from a woman between 50 and 59 years old who had recovered from COVID-19. The sequenced material came from peripheral blood.

The CDR3 DNA is TGTGCCAGCTCAAGGACAGGCACCAACACTGAAGCTTTCTTT. As protein: CASSRTGTNTEAFF. V usage is TRBV18 and J usage is TRBJ1-1; 7 bases are a match to TRBD1. CDR1 is KGHSH and CDR2 is LQKENI in the germline V gene. The CDR3 consists of 14 residues. V shed 5 bases, J shed 2 bases, and the junction held 5 bases outside the gene matches.